This TCR beta chain was identified in a study of shared clonotypes between healthy human individuals. The assay was immunoSEQ multiplex PCR, and TCRdb's table has in-frame clones only and misses some. The data show about 2.1 million clones, around 95% seen once. The CDR3 spans 13 residues. Trimming shortened V by 2 bases and J by 5 bases, and 9 bases separated the two germline ends. The germline V gene encodes CDR1 SGHDN and CDR2 FVKESK. General study findings and limits: Researchers sampled blood only, noting tissue repertoires likely differ.

In regard to this clone: The antigen is undetermined.

The naive CD8 fraction comprised CD45RO-negative cells positively selected for CCR7 and excluded terminally differentiated effector memory CD45RA+ cells. Sequenced sample: naive CD8+ T cells from PBMCs. This chain joins TRBV14 and TRBJ1-2; D is undetermined. This clonotype was obtained from a man aged 18 to 30 in good health. Some clones in this sample may be carry-over from other donors' samples. The CDR3: CASSQYGSYGYTF. Here the CDR3 DNA reads TGTGCCAGCAGCCAATACGGGTCTTATGGCTACACCTTC.